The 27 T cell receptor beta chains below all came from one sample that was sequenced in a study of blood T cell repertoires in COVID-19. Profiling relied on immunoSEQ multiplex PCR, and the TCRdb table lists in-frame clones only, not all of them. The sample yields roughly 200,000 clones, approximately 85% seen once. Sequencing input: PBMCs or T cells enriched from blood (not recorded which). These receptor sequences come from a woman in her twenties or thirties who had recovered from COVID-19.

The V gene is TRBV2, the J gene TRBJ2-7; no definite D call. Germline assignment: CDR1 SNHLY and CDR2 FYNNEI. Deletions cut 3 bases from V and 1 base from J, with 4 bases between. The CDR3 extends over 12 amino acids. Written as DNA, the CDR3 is TGTGCCAGCAGTGACAGTTCCTACGAGCAGTACTTC. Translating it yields CASSDSSYEQYF.

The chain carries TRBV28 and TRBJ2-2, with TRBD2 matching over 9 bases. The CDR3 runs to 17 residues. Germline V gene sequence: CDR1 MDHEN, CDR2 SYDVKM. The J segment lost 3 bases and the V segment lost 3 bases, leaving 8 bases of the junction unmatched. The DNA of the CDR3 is TGTGCCAGCAGTTTGCTCGGGGCGGGAGGGCACACCGGGGAGCTGTTTTTT. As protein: CASSLLGAGGHTGELFF.

The CDR3 sequence is CASSQFLGTSGRPADTQYF. The CDR3, as DNA: TGTGCCAGCAGCCAATTCCTAGGGACTAGCGGGCGCCCGGCAGATACGCAGTATTTT. This chain links TRBV3-1 (or the pseudogene TRBV3-2) with TRBJ2-3, with 12 positions matching TRBD2. The V gene end was trimmed by 2 bases and the J gene end by 4 bases; junction bases not matched to a gene: 13. CDR3 length: 19 amino acids. Germline V gives CDR1 LGHDT, CDR2 YNNKEL (reference sequence).

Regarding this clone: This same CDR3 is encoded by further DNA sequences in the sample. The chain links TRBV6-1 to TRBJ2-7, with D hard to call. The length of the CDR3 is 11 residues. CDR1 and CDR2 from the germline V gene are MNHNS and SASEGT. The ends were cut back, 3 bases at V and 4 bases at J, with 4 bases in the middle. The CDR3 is CASSDSYEQYF. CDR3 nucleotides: TGTGCCAGCAGTGACAGTTACGAGCAGTACTTC.

Written as DNA, the CDR3 is TGTGCCAGTTTGCAGGGGAACACCGGGGAGCTGTTTTTT. Its translation: CASLQGNTGELFF. The chain employs TRBV28 and TRBJ2-2, with D possibly being TRBD1 (5 bases). Germline-derived CDR1 and CDR2 are MDHEN and SYDVKM. With 9 bases removed from V and 1 base from J, the gap between germline ends came to 9 bases. The CDR3 runs 13 residues. Together with reference TRBV28 and TRBJ2-2, the CDR3 gives the full variable domain: DVKVTQSSRYLVKRTGEKVFLECVQDMDHENMFWYRQDPGLGLRLIYFSYDVKMKEKGDIPEGYSVSREKKERFSLILESASTNQTSMYLCASLQGNTGELFFGEGSRLTVL.

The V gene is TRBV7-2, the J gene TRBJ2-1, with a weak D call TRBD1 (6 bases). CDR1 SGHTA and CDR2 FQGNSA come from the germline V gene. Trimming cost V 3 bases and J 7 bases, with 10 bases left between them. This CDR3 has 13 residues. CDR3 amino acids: CASSFQGWNEQFF. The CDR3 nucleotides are TGTGCCAGCAGCTTTCAGGGGTGGAATGAGCAGTTCTTC. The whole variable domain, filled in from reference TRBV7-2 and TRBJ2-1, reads GAGVSQSPSNKVTEKGKDVELRCDPISGHTALYWYRQSLGQGLEFLIYFQGNSAPDKSGLPSDRFSAERTGGSVSTLTIQRTQQEDSAVYLCASSFQGWNEQFFGPGTRLTVL.

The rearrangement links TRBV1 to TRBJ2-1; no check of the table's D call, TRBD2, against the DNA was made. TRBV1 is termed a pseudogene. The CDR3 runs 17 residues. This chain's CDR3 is CTSSIGASGSAYNEQFF. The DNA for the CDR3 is TGCACCAGCAGCATAGGGGCTAGCGGGTCCGCCTACAATGAGCAGTTCTTC.

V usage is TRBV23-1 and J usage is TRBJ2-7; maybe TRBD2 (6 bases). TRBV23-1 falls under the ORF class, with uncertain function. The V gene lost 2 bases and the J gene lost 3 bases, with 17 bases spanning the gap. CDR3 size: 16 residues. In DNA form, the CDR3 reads TGCGCCAGCAGTCAAGGTCGGCAGGGAGGTTTCTACGAGCAGTACTTC. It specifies CASSQGRQGGFYEQYF.

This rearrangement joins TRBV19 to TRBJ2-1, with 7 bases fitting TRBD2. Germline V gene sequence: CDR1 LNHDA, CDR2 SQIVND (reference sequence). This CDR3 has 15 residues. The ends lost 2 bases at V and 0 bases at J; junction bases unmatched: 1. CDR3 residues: CASSILADSYNEQFF. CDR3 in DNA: TGTGCCAGTAGTATACTAGCGGACTCCTACAATGAGCAGTTCTTC.

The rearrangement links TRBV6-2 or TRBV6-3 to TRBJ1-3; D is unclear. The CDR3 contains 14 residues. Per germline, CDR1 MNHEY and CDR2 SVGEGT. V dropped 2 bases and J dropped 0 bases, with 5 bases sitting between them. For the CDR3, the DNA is TGTGCCAGCAGTTACGAGAGCTCTGGAAACACCATATATTTT. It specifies CASSYESSGNTIYF.

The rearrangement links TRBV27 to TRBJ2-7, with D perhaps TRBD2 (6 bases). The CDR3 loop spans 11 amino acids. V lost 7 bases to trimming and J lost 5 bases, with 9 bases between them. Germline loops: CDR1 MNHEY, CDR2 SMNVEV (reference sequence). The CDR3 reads CASNSGHEQYF. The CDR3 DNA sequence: TGTGCCAGCAATAGCGGACACGAGCAGTACTTC.

CDR3 in amino acids: CASSSRGSYNEQFF. CDR3 DNA: TGTGCCAGTAGTTCCAGGGGCTCCTACAATGAGCAGTTCTTC. The rearrangement uses TRBV19 and TRBJ2-1; tentative D call: TRBD1 (6 bases). The V end lost 5 bases, the J end lost 0 bases, and 8 bases lay between the germline ends. From germline, CDR1 is LNHDA and CDR2 SQIVND (reference sequence). This CDR3 has 14 amino acids.

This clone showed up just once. Written as DNA, the CDR3 is TGTGCTAGTGCCCTACAGGGAGTCACTGAAGCTTTCTTT. This sequence encodes CASALQGVTEAFF. The chain combines TRBV12-5 with TRBJ1-1; tentatively, D is TRBD1 (6 bases). Trimming pared 7 bases from V and 4 bases from J, leaving 13 bases between. This CDR3 contains 13 residues. The germline gives CDR1 LGHNT, CDR2 FRNRAP.

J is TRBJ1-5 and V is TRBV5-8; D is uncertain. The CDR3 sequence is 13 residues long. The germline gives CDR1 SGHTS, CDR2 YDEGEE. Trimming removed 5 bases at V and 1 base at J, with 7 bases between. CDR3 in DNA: TGTGCCAGCAGTAGGGAGAGCAATCAGCCCCAGCATTTT. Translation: CASSRESNQPQHF.

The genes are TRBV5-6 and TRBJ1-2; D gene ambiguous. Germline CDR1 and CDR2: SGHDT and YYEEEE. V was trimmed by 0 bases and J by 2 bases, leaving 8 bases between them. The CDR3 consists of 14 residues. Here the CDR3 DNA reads TGTGCCAGCAGCTTGGCCAGATTGAACTATGGCTACACCTTC. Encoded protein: CASSLARLNYGYTF.

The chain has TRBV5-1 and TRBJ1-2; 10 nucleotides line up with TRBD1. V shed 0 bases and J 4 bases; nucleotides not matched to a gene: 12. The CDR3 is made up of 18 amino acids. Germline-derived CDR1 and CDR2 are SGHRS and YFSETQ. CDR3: CASSLAPGQGRLSYGYTF. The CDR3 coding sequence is TGCGCCAGCAGCTTGGCGCCGGGACAGGGGCGGCTGAGCTATGGCTACACCTTC.

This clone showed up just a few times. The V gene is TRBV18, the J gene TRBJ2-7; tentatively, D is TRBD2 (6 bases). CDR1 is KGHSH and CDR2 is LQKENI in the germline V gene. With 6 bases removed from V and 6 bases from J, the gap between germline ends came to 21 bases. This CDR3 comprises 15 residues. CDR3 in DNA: TGTGCCAGCTCCCCGCGGGGAGTCGGAACTGGCGAGCAGTACTTC. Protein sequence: CASSPRGVGTGEQYF.

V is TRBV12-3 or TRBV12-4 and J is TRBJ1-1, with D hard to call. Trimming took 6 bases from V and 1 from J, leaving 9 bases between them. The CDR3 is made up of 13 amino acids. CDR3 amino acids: CASSARGNTEAFF. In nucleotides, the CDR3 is TGTGCCAGCAGCGCCAGAGGGAACACTGAAGCTTTCTTT.

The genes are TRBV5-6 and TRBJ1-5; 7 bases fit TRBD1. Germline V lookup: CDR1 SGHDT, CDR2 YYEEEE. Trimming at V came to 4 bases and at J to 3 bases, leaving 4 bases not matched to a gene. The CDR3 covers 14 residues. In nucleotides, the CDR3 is TGTGCCAGCAGCCTACAGGGGAACAATCAGCCCCAGCATTTT. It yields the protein CASSLQGNNQPQHF.

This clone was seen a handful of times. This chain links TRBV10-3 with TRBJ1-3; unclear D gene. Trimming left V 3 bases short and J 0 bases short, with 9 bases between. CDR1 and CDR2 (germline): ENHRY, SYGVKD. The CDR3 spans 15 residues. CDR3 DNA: TGTGCCATCAGTGAACAGCTGAGCTCTGGAAACACCATATATTTT. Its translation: CAISEQLSSGNTIYF.

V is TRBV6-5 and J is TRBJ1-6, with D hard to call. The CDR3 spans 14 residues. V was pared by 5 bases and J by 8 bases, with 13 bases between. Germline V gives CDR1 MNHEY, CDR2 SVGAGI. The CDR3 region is CASSRTTRDSPLHF. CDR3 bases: TGTGCCAGCAGTCGTACTACAAGAGATTCACCCCTCCACTTT.

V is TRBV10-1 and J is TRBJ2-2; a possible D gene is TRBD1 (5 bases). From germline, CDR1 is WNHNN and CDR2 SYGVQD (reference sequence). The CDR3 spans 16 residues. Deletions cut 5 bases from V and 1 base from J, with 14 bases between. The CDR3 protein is CASSKQGIWNTGELFF. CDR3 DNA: TGCGCCAGCAGTAAGCAGGGAATTTGGAACACCGGGGAGCTGTTTTTT.

Written as DNA, the CDR3 is TGTGCCAGCAGAAAGCTTGGGACTAGCGGGGCCTACGAGCAGTACTTC. Protein product: CASRKLGTSGAYEQYF. V usage is TRBV5-4 and J usage is TRBJ2-7, with 13 positions matching TRBD2. The V and J ends lost 5 bases and 2 bases, in that order; junction bases with no gene match: 7. CDR1 is SGHNT and CDR2 is YYREEE in the germline V gene (reference sequence). The CDR3 sequence is 16 residues long. Together with reference TRBV5-4 and TRBJ2-7, the CDR3 gives the full variable domain: ETGVTQSPTHLIKTRGQQVTLRCSSQSGHNTVSWYQQALGQGPQFIFQYYREEENGRGNFPPRFSGLQFPNYSSELNVNALELDDSALYLCASRKLGTSGAYEQYFGPGTRLTVT.

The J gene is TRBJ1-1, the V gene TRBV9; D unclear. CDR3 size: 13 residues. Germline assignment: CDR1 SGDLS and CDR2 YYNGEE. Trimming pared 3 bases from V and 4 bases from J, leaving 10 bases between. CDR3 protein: CASSAPGGTEAFF. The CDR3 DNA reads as TGTGCCAGCAGCGCCCCCGGAGGCACTGAAGCTTTCTTT.

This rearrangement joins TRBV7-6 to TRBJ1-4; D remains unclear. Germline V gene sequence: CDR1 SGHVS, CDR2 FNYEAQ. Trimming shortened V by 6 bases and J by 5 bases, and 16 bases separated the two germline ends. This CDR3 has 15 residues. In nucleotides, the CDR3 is TGTGCCAGCAGTCGAGCAGGAACTGAGAATGAAAAACTGTTTTTT. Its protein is CASSRAGTENEKLFF.

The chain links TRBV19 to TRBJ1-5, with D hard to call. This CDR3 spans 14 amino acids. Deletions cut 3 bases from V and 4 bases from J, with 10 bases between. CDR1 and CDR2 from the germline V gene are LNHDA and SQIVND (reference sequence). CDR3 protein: CASSMLSNNQPQHF. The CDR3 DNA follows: TGTGCCAGTAGTATGTTGTCAAATAATCAGCCCCAGCATTTT.

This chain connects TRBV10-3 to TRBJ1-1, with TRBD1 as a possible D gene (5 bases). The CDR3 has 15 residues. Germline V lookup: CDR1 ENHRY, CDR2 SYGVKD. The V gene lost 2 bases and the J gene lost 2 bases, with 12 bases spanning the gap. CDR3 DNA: TGTGCCATCAGTGAGAGTGAGGGACTTAACACTGAAGCTTTCTTT. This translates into CAISESEGLNTEAFF.